A selection of T cell receptor beta chains follows, all from one sample in a study of human T cells and chemical hapten exposure. TCRdb called the RACE reads again in MiXCR, with one record for every CDR3 protein. The table has tens of thousands of distinct CDR3 sequences, roughly 8.8% seen once; the top ten hold around 15%. The input for sequencing was whole blood, taken in connection with sensitization to the hapten diphenylcyclopropenone (DPC). The receptors shown here come from a woman aged 40 to 55 with alopecia areata. Some clones in this sample may be carry-over from other donors' samples. Both conserved end residues are part of each CDR3. A D gene is named only where the DNA matches it firmly. Clone size appears in some rows only: once, few, many, or a class for an expanded clone.

>TRBJ2-4|15|TRBV5-6|TRBD2|many
TGTGCCAGCAGCCCTCTTGGGGGGGGCAAAAACATTCAGTACTTC
CASSPLGGGKNIQYF
>TRBJ1-4|15|TRBV7-6|.|many
TGTGCCAGCAGCGCCGAGGGGACCACTAATGAAAAACTGTTTTTT
CASSAEGTTNEKLFF
>TRBJ1-4|15|TRBV6-2/TRBV6-3|.|.
TGTGCCAGCAGTTACACCCCGGACAGCCCGGAAAAACTGTTTTTT
CASSYTPDSPEKLFF
>TRBJ1-5|14|TRBV15|.|many
TGTGCCACCAGTGGGGGATATAGCAATCAGCCCCAGCATTTT
CATSGGYSNQPQHF
>TRBJ1-2|11|TRBV21-1|.|many
TGTGCCAAGAACAGGGTCGGCGGCTACACCTTC
CAKNRVGGYTF
>TRBJ2-3|13|TRBV4-2|.|few
TGTGCCAGCAGCCAGGGCTCCCCGGATACGCAGTATTTT
CASSQGSPDTQYF
>TRBJ1-2|14|TRBV6-2/TRBV6-3|.|many
TGTGCCAGCAGTCTAGGGGGACCTAACTATGGCTACACCTTC
CASSLGGPNYGYTF
>TRBJ1-6|16|TRBV6-8|TRBD1|.
TGTGCCAGCAGTTACCGGGGGACAGACCATAATTCACCCCTCCACTTT
CASSYRGTDHNSPLHF
>TRBJ2-7|15|TRBV19|.|few
TGTGCCAGTAGTATAGCCTCCTCATTTCCCTACGAGCAGTACTTC
CASSIASSFPYEQYF
>TRBJ2-7|16|TRBV4-1|.|many
TGCGCCAGCAGCCAAGAGAGGTCCCCATACCTCTACGAGCAGTACTTC
CASSQERSPYLYEQYF
>TRBJ2-5|16|TRBV11-3|TRBD2|few
TGTGCCAGCAGCTTAGACGCGGGGGGGCAATATGGGACCCAGTACTTC
CASSLDAGGQYGTQYF
>TRBJ1-1|16|TRBV6-5|TRBD1|many
TGTGCCACTTACCCGGGACAGGAAAACGCGAACACTGAAGCTTTCTTT
CATYPGQENANTEAFF
>TRBJ1-2|13|TRBV6-1|.|.
TGTGCCAGCATCTACAGGGTCGCGAATGGCTACACCTTC
CASIYRVANGYTF
>TRBJ2-2|14|TRBV29-1|TRBD2|many
TGCAGCGCGAAGAGGTCGGGAGGGACCGGGGAGCTGTTTTTT
CSAKRSGGTGELFF
>TRBJ2-3|15|TRBV5-1|TRBD2|many
TGCGCCAGCTGCGCCGGGACTAGCACCACAGATACGCAGTATTTT
CASCAGTSTTDTQYF